Following are 20 T cell receptor beta chains from one sample sequenced in a study of blood T cell repertoires in COVID-19. TCRdb's copy holds only in-frame clones and misses some; the assay was immunoSEQ multiplex PCR. The table includes 180,000 or so clones, roughly 85% detected once. Source material: peripheral blood. The receptors come from a human donor with active or convalescent COVID-19. The donor label of this sample is uncertain.

The chain combines TRBV10-3 with TRBJ2-7, with 12 bases identical to TRBD1. The CDR3 covers 16 residues. Trimming took 1 base from V and 5 from J; bases not matched to a gene: 6. Looked up from germline, CDR1 is ENHRY and CDR2 is SYGVKD. The CDR3 DNA reads TGTGCCATCAGTGAGTGGGGACAGGGGGCATTAGACGAGCAGTACTTC. Protein: CAISEWGQGALDEQYF.

This clone was found once. The rearrangement uses TRBV28 and TRBJ2-3; TRBD1 aligns across 9 bases. The CDR3 covers 17 residues. V trimming: 4 bases; J trimming: 1 base; junction bases outside the gene matches: 9. In germline, CDR1 is MDHEN, CDR2 SYDVKM. For the CDR3, the DNA is TGTGCCAGCAGTTCCCTGTTGGGACAGGGCCGCACAGATACGCAGTATTTT. It encodes CASSSLLGQGRTDTQYF.

This clone turned up a few times. The chain is built from TRBV7-6 and TRBJ2-3; TRBD2 matches at 7 bases. With V trimmed by 1 base and J by 2 bases, 6 bases remained unmatched. The CDR3 loop spans 16 amino acids. CDR1 SGHVS and CDR2 FNYEAQ come from the germline V gene. The CDR3: CASSLGGSLYTDTQYF. Here the CDR3 DNA reads TGTGCCAGCAGCTTAGGCGGGAGCTTATACACAGATACGCAGTATTTT. The whole variable domain, filled in from reference TRBV7-6 and TRBJ2-3, reads GAGVSQSPRYKVTKRGQDVALRCDPISGHVSLYWYRQALGQGPEFLTYFNYEAQQDKSGLPNDRFSAERPEGSISTLTIQRTEQRDSAMYRCASSLGGSLYTDTQYFGPGTRLTVL.

The V and J genes are TRBV2 and TRBJ2-3; 13 nucleotides agree with TRBD2. V was clipped by 6 bases and J by 6 bases; unmatched bases: 12. CDR1 and CDR2 from the germline V gene are SNHLY and FYNNEI. This CDR3 comprises 17 residues. The DNA for the CDR3 is TGTGCCAGCAGGGTCTCTCGGACTAGCGGGGGCCGGGATACGCAGTATTTT. Amino acid sequence: CASRVSRTSGGRDTQYF. Complete variable domain (other parts from reference TRBV2 and TRBJ2-3): EPEVTQTPSHQVTQMGQEVILRCVPISNHLYFYWYRQILGQKVEFLVSFYNNEISEKSEIFDDQFSVERPDGSNFTLKIRSTKLEDSAMYFCASRVSRTSGGRDTQYFGPGTRLTVL.

The chain is built from TRBV5-1 and TRBJ2-7, with 9 bases aligning to TRBD2. This CDR3 region has 15 residues. The germline gives CDR1 SGHRS, CDR2 YFSETQ. Trimming removed 2 bases from V and 0 bases from J; junction bases left unmatched: 3. This CDR3 reads CASSLIAGVSYEQYF. The DNA for the CDR3 is TGCGCCAGCAGCTTAATAGCGGGGGTCTCCTACGAGCAGTACTTC.

The V gene is TRBV4-2, the J gene TRBJ2-3, with 7 bases that match TRBD2. The V segment lost 1 base and the J segment 8 bases; nucleotides outside the gene matches: 6. The CDR3 consists of 14 residues. Germline V gene lookup returns CDR1 LGHNA and CDR2 YNFKEQ. For the CDR3, the DNA is TGTGCCAGCAGCCAAGGACTAGCCACGGGTACGCAGTATTTT. Its protein product is CASSQGLATGTQYF.

The chain uses TRBV6-5 and TRBJ1-5; D gene uncertain. The germline CDR1 and CDR2 sequences are MNHEY and SVGAGI. V was clipped by 2 bases and J by 1 base, with 9 bases between them. CDR3 length: 15 residues. The CDR3, as DNA: TGTGCCAGCAGTTACCTCCCGGGAAGCAATCAGCCCCAGCATTTT. It codes for CASSYLPGSNQPQHF.

The rearrangement joins TRBV5-4 to TRBJ2-1; 7 bases map to TRBD1. The length of the CDR3 is 15 residues. CDR1 is SGHNT, CDR2 YYREEE, per germline (reference sequence). V shed 4 bases and J 5 bases; nucleotides not matched to a gene: 9. This CDR3 is CASSNDRVSDNEQFF. The CDR3 bases are TGTGCCAGCAGCAATGACAGGGTTTCTGACAATGAGCAGTTCTTC.

The rearrangement joins TRBV5-1 to TRBJ2-7; 7 bases are a match to TRBD2. Germline-derived CDR1 and CDR2 are SGHRS and YFSETQ. V lost 1 base and J lost 3; bases outside the gene matches: 4. The CDR3 covers 14 residues. The CDR3, as DNA: TGCGCCAGCAGCTTGTCGAGCGGGGACTACGAGCAGTACTTC. This codes for CASSLSSGDYEQYF.

The J gene is TRBJ2-3, the V gene TRBV12-5; 10 positions agree with TRBD2. Germline V gene data show CDR1 as LGHNT and CDR2 as FRNRAP. J lost 4 bases, V lost 5 bases, and 3 bases had no gene match. The CDR3 is made up of 14 amino acids. The CDR3 region is CASGPGTSADTQYF. CDR3 DNA sequence: TGTGCTAGTGGTCCCGGGACTAGCGCAGATACGCAGTATTTT. The full variable domain, completed using reference TRBV12-5 and TRBJ2-3, is DARVTQTPRHKVTEMGQEVTMRCQPILGHNTVFWYRQTMMQGLELLAYFRNRAPLDDSGMPKDRFSAEMPDATLATLKIQPSEPRDSAVYFCASGPGTSADTQYFGPGTRLTVL.

This sequence joins TRBV5-6 and TRBJ1-1; TRBD1 is a possible D gene (6 bases). V was shortened by 7 bases and J by 5 bases, with 15 bases between the two germline ends. Germline CDR1 and CDR2: SGHDT and YYEEEE. The CDR3 consists of 13 residues. Written as DNA, the CDR3 is TGTGCCAGCGACCGGGGGGCGCGGACTGAAGCTTTCTTT. Its translation is CASDRGARTEAFF.

The rearrangement joins TRBV18 to TRBJ1-2; TRBD1 is a possible D gene (6 bases). Trimming stripped 3 bases from V and 6 bases from J, with 14 bases between. CDR3 length: 14 residues. Per germline, CDR1 KGHSH and CDR2 LQKENI. The DNA for the CDR3 is TGTGCCAGCTCACCCCTAACAGGGTTGGATGGCTACACCTTC. Protein product: CASSPLTGLDGYTF.

This clone was found once. The rearrangement links TRBV7-9 to TRBJ2-3, with 7 bases matching TRBD2. The V segment lost 4 bases and the J segment 6 bases; nucleotides outside the gene matches: 13. The CDR3 has 16 amino acids. In germline, CDR1 is SEHNR, CDR2 FQNEAQ (reference sequence). The CDR3 reads CASSSPPRGGSDTQYF. In nucleotides, the CDR3 is TGTGCCAGCAGCTCCCCCCCGCGGGGAGGGAGTGATACGCAGTATTTT.

This rearrangement joins TRBV14 to TRBJ2-3; TRBD2 aligns across 10 bases. The junction had 9 bases not matched to a gene; V was cut back by 6 bases and J by 6 bases. Germline-derived CDR1 and CDR2 are SGHDN and FVKESK. The CDR3 sequence is 15 residues long. The chain's CDR3 is CASSLLAGAPDTQYF. The CDR3 DNA is TGTGCCAGCAGTCTCCTAGCGGGAGCCCCCGATACGCAGTATTTT.

The V gene is TRBV25-1, the J gene TRBJ2-7; the D gene is possibly TRBD1 (6 bases). Germline V gives CDR1 MGHDK, CDR2 SYGVNS. The germline V and J ends were trimmed by 2 bases and 1 base, with 12 bases remaining between them. The CDR3 length is 15 residues. CDR3 bases: TGTGCCAGCAGTGAAAGGGGGACACTTTCCTACGAGCAGTACTTC. The encoded protein is CASSERGTLSYEQYF.

The V and J genes are TRBV4-3 and TRBJ2-3, with TRBD2 matching over 14 bases. Germline V CDR1 and CDR2: LGHNA, YSLEER. The CDR3 is made up of 20 amino acids. The trim removed 2 bases at V and 0 bases at J, leaving 10 bases unmatched. The CDR3 protein is CASSQFRRLAGGLSTDTQYF. The CDR3 DNA is TGCGCCAGCAGCCAATTCCGGAGACTAGCGGGGGGGCTAAGCACAGATACGCAGTATTTT.

The rearrangement joins TRBV28 to TRBJ1-4; no definite D call. Germline assignment: CDR1 MDHEN and CDR2 SYDVKM. This CDR3 spans 14 amino acids. The V and J ends lost 2 bases and 4 bases respectively, with 8 bases between them. Here the CDR3 reads CASSLPAGNEKLFF. CDR3 sequence (DNA): TGTGCCAGCAGTTTACCAGCGGGTAATGAAAAACTGTTTTTT.

This clone was seen only once. CDR3: CASRADNEQFF. The CDR3 region has the DNA TGTGCCAGCAGAGCGGACAATGAGCAGTTCTTC. This chain connects TRBV9 to TRBJ2-1, with a weak D call TRBD2 (5 bases). This CDR3 has 11 residues. The germline V and J ends were trimmed by 5 bases and 5 bases, with 5 bases remaining between them. Germline CDR1 SGDLS, CDR2 YYNGEE.

J is TRBJ1-2 and V is TRBV4-3; 11 bases align to TRBD1. The J segment lost 3 bases and the V segment lost 0 bases, leaving 6 bases of the junction unmatched. This CDR3 is 17 amino acids long. In germline, CDR1 is LGHNA, CDR2 YSLEER. The CDR3 DNA reads TGCGCCAGCAGCCAAGATATGACGGGACAGGGGGACTATGGCTACACCTTC. Translation gives CASSQDMTGQGDYGYTF.

This chain uses TRBV7-9 with TRBJ1-1; D is possibly TRBD1 (6 bases). The CDR3 runs to 17 residues. V dropped 10 bases and J dropped 0 bases, with 24 bases sitting between them. Per germline, CDR1 SEHNR and CDR2 FQNEAQ (reference sequence). In DNA, the CDR3 is TGTGCCACCGAGGGGGGGTCAGTCAGCGGGGTGAACACTGAAGCTTTCTTT. This translates into CATEGGSVSGVNTEAFF. The complete variable domain, with remaining parts taken from reference TRBV7-9 and TRBJ1-1, reads DTGVSQNPRHKITKRGQNVTFRCDPISEHNRLYWYRQTLGQGPEFLTYFQNEAQLEKSRLLSDRFSAERPKGSFSTLEIQRTEQGDSAMYLCATEGGSVSGVNTEAFFGQGTRLTVV.